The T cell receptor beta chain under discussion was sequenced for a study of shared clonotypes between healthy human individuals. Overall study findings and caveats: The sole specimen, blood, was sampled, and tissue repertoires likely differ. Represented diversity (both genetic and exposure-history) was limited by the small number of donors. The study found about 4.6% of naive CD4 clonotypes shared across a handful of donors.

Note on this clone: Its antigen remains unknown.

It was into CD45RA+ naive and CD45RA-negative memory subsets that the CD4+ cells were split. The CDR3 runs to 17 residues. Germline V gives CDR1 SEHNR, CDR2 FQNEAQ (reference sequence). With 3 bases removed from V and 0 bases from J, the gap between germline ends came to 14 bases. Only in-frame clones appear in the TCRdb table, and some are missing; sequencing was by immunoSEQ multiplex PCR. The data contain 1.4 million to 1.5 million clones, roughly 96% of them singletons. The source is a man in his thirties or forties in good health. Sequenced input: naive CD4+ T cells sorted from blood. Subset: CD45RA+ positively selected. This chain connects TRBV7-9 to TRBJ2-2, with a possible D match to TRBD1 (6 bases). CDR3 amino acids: CASSLGKGVANTGELFF. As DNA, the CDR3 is TGTGCCAGCAGCTTGGGGAAGGGGGTCGCGAACACCGGGGAGCTGTTTTTT.